This TCR beta chain was observed in a study of blood T cells in healthy people across ages. Study summary: Template-switching capture recovered about one barcoded beta molecule per two T cells.

V lost 7 bases to trimming and J lost 0 bases, with 13 bases between them. Per the germline V gene, CDR1 is SNHLY and CDR2 is FYNNEI. This CDR3 has 15 residues. A sample-barcoded 5' primer and a J-beta primer mix were used in a second PCR of about 7 to 12 cycles. A single record per CDR3 protein comes from TCRdb applying MiXCR to the 5' RACE reads. Of about 840,000 distinct CDR3 sequences listed, about 28% are singletons. The sample was also linked to a second study, of T cells of mothers and their children. That source notes: Over five children and their three healthy Caucasian mothers were the donors. Per child, about 2.8 million TCR beta CDR3 reads were obtained, against over 9 million per mother.

This clonotype was sampled from a woman aged 40 to 49 in good health. V gene TRBV2 combines with J gene TRBJ1-5, with D possibly matching TRBD1 (5 bases). The sequenced sample was blood. CDR3 residues: CASMIQVTSNQPQHF. As DNA, the CDR3 is TGTGCCAGCATGATACAGGTCACTAGCAATCAGCCCCAGCATTTT.